The 27 T cell receptor beta chains below were found in one sample sequenced in a study of CD8 T cells in ankylosing spondylitis. Study results and limitations: Made up of eight or nine highly homologous variants, a TCR beta motif appeared characteristic of ankylosing spondylitis blood.

Each CDR3 protein gets one entry after TCRdb re-called the 5' RACE reads with MiXCR. The sample includes approximately 400,000 distinct CDR3 sequences, over 15% of them seen just once. Their recognized antigens are unknown. The source material was blood, either unsorted or a sorted T cell fraction (not recorded which). All receptors derive from a male donor with ankylosing spondylitis.

This chain joins TRBV20-1 and TRBJ1-1; 7 bases are shared with TRBD1. Germline loops: CDR1 DFQATT, CDR2 SNEGSKA (reference sequence). V lost 8 bases to trimming and J lost 0 bases; unmatched junction nucleotides: 3. The CDR3 totals 12 residues. The CDR3 loop is CSPGQLNTEAFF. The CDR3 nucleotides are TGCAGTCCGGGACAGCTGAACACTGAAGCTTTCTTT.

The chain uses TRBV27 and TRBJ1-4, with D possibly TRBD1 on 6 matching bases. V dropped 5 bases and J dropped 7 bases, with 14 bases sitting between them. CDR3 length: 14 amino acids. Germline values: CDR1 MNHEY, CDR2 SMNVEV (reference sequence). CDR3 residues: CASSKQGMGEKLFF. The CDR3 bases are TGTGCCAGCAGTAAACAGGGTATGGGTGAAAAACTGTTTTTT.

This clonotype came up once. One end of the junction is discordant with germline, which a read error may explain. The rearrangement joins TRBV5-6 to TRBJ1-2; D is undetermined. The CDR3 is 13 residues long. Germline CDR1 reads SGHDT; CDR2 reads YYEEEE. The CDR3 region is CAGSTPQNYGYTF. As DNA, the CDR3 is TGTGCCGGCAGCACCCCCCAGAACTATGGCTACACCTTC.

This clonotype was seen many times. The rearrangement joins TRBV12-3 or TRBV12-4 to TRBJ2-5; 9 bases are shared with TRBD2. This CDR3 has 15 residues. Trimming cost V 5 bases and J 4 bases; bases outside gene matches: 8. CDR3 DNA: TGTGCCAGCAGTCCTTCGACTAGCGGTCTAGAGACCCAGTACTTC. Its translation: CASSPSTSGLETQYF.

This clonotype was seen a handful of times. J is TRBJ2-1 and V is TRBV18; 11 nucleotides match TRBD2. The trim removed 4 bases at V and 5 bases at J, leaving 1 base unmatched. The V gene's germline CDR1 is KGHSH and CDR2 LQKENI. This CDR3 is built from 14 residues. The CDR3 sequence: CASSLAGGNNEQFF. The CDR3 DNA is TGTGCCAGCTCACTAGCGGGAGGGAACAATGAGCAGTTCTTC. The full variable domain, in which reference TRBV18 and TRBJ2-1 provide the parts outside the CDR3, is NAGVMQNPRHLVRRRGQEARLRCSPMKGHSHVYWYRQLPEEGLKFMVYLQKENIIDESGMPKERFSAEFPKEGPSILRIQQVVRGDSAAYFCASSLAGGNNEQFFGPGTRLTVL.

This clonotype was observed a few times. The rearrangement joins TRBV20-1 to TRBJ2-4; TRBD2 matches at 7 bases. The germline CDR1 and CDR2 sequences are DFQATT and SNEGSKA (reference sequence). The CDR3 is 13 amino acids. V lost 3 bases, J lost 1 base, and 0 bases stayed unmatched. Here the CDR3 reads CSASGGAKNIQYF. Here the CDR3 DNA reads TGCAGTGCTAGCGGGGGGGCCAAAAACATTCAGTACTTC.

V and J are TRBV24-1 and TRBJ2-2; D remains ambiguous. The CDR3 extends over 13 amino acids. In germline, CDR1 is KGHDR, CDR2 SFDVKD. V was pared by 9 bases and J by 7 bases, with 14 bases between. The chain's CDR3 is CATGNSTNGELFF. The CDR3, as DNA: TGTGCCACCGGAAACAGTACTAACGGGGAGCTGTTTTTT.

This chain links TRBV3-1 with TRBJ1-4; 7 nucleotides agree with TRBD1. The CDR3 is made up of 15 amino acids. CDR1 LGHDT and CDR2 YNNKEL come from the germline V gene (reference sequence). Germline trimming cut 6 bases from V and 7 bases from J; bases unmatched to any gene: 11. The DNA for the CDR3 is TGTGCCAGCAGTCAAAGAAGGGGGCTGCGTGAAAAACTGTTTTTT. As protein: CASSQRRGLREKLFF.

In this sample, this clonotype turned up a few times. The gene calls are TRBV6-1 and TRBJ1-2; D is ambiguous. CDR3 length equals 15 residues. Trimming left V 4 bases short and J 0 bases short, with 12 bases between. The germline gives CDR1 MNHNS, CDR2 SASEGT. The CDR3 protein is CASSGPRDANYGYTF. CDR3 sequence (DNA): TGTGCCAGCAGTGGTCCCCGAGATGCTAACTATGGCTACACCTTC.

This clonotype was observed a handful of times. The genes are TRBV7-8 and TRBJ2-3, with TRBD1 as a possible D gene (7 bases). Trimming cost V 7 bases and J 2 bases, with 22 bases left between them. The CDR3 is 17 amino acids. Germline V CDR1 and CDR2: SGHVS, FQNEAQ. Here the CDR3 reads CASKVPLGGGATDTQYF. The CDR3 nucleotides read TGTGCCAGCAAAGTCCCCCTAGGGGGCGGGGCCACAGATACGCAGTATTTT.

In its sample, this clonotype was seen a few times. The chain employs TRBV11-2 and TRBJ1-1; the D is unclear. The length of the CDR3 is 13 residues. Germline V gene lookup returns CDR1 SGHAT and CDR2 FQNNGV. Trimming took off 1 base at V and 13 bases at J, with 16 bases between the two ends. The CDR3 sequence is CASSLGGTVRFFF. CDR3 sequence (DNA): TGTGCCAGCAGCTTAGGGGGAACAGTAAGATTTTTCTTT. Full variable domain (rest looked up from reference TRBV11-2 and TRBJ1-1): EAGVAQSPRYKIIEKRQSVAFWCNPISGHATLYWYQQILGQGPKLLIQFQNNGVVDDSQLPKDRFSAERLKGVDSTLKIQPAKLEDSAVYLCASSLGGTVRFFFGQGTRLTVV.

The genes are TRBV3-1 and TRBJ2-3; TRBD2 agrees at 14 bases. This CDR3 contains 16 residues. CDR1 is LGHDT, CDR2 YNNKEL, per germline (reference sequence). V trimming: 1 base; J trimming: 7 bases; junction bases outside the gene matches: 4. The CDR3 nucleotides read TGTGCCAGCAGCCAAGGAGGACTAGCGGGAGGAAATACGCAGTATTTT. It encodes CASSQGGLAGGNTQYF.

This clonotype was seen only a few times. The rearrangement links TRBV20-1 to TRBJ1-5; the D is unclear. CDR3 length equals 13 residues. V was shortened by 5 bases and J by 4 bases, with 12 bases between the two germline ends. Germline V CDR1 and CDR2: DFQATT, SNEGSKA (reference sequence). In DNA form, the CDR3 reads TGCAGTGCTGCGGAGACGGATAATCAGCCCCAGCATTTT. Amino acid sequence: CSAAETDNQPQHF.

The rearrangement links TRBV6-1 to TRBJ1-2; 7 bases map to TRBD1. The junction had 6 bases not matched to a gene; V was cut back by 6 bases and J by 2 bases. This CDR3 spans 14 amino acids. Germline V gene lookup returns CDR1 MNHNS and CDR2 SASEGT. The CDR3 DNA follows: TGTGCCAGCAGACAAACAGGGGCGAACTATGGCTACACCTTC. This sequence encodes CASRQTGANYGYTF.

V is TRBV6-2 or TRBV6-3 and J is TRBJ1-6, with D possibly matching TRBD1 (6 bases). The CDR3 has 18 residues. Trimming took off 4 bases at V and 7 bases at J, with 23 bases between the two ends. In germline, CDR1 is MNHEY, CDR2 SVGEGT. Here the CDR3 reads CASSSQYTADGQNSPLHF. CDR3 coding DNA: TGTGCCAGCAGTTCCCAATACACAGCGGACGGACAGAATTCACCCCTCCACTTT.

There are a few counts of this clonotype. The chain recombines TRBV6-1 with TRBJ2-2, with 7 bases lining up with TRBD1. CDR1 is MNHNS and CDR2 is SASEGT in the germline V gene. CDR3 length equals 16 residues. The V and J ends lost 4 bases and 2 bases, in that order; junction bases with no gene match: 7. The CDR3 loop is CASSAPGQRNTGELFF. The CDR3 nucleotides read TGTGCCAGCAGTGCACCGGGACAGAGAAACACCGGGGAGCTGTTTTTT.

V usage is TRBV7-9 and J usage is TRBJ1-1; tentative D call: TRBD1 (5 bases). V lost 5 bases, J lost 1 base, and 11 bases lay in between. CDR3 size: 14 residues. CDR1 SEHNR and CDR2 FQNEAQ come from the germline V gene (reference sequence). The CDR3 protein is CASSPRAANTEAFF. The CDR3 DNA sequence: TGTGCCAGCAGCCCCAGGGCAGCGAACACTGAAGCTTTCTTT. Supplemented by reference TRBV7-9 and TRBJ1-1, the full variable domain reads DTGVSQNPRHKITKRGQNVTFRCDPISEHNRLYWYRQTLGQGPEFLTYFQNEAQLEKSRLLSDRFSAERPKGSFSTLEIQRTEQGDSAMYLCASSPRAANTEAFFGQGTRLTVV.

This clonotype was counted a few times. The CDR3, as DNA: TGCGCCAGCAGCTTGACGGGCGGGAATGTTGGTAATGAGCAGTTCTTC. Protein: CASSLTGGNVGNEQFF. The gene calls are TRBV5-1 and TRBJ2-1; maybe TRBD2 (6 bases). This CDR3 contains 16 residues. The germline V gene encodes CDR1 SGHRS and CDR2 YFSETQ. V was cut by 1 base and J by 7 bases, with 18 bases left in between.

This clonotype occurred a few times. The chain links TRBV7-6 to TRBJ2-3, with D perhaps matching TRBD1 (6 bases). This CDR3 spans 16 amino acids. Germline-derived CDR1 and CDR2 are SGHVS and FNYEAQ. Trimming took off 5 bases at V and 1 base at J, with 16 bases between the two ends. CDR3 coding DNA: TGTGCCAGCAGCCCGCAGGGGTCCCCTGGCACAGATACGCAGTATTTT. Protein product: CASSPQGSPGTDTQYF.

V is TRBV20-1 and J is TRBJ1-1; D remains unclear. Germline CDR1 reads DFQATT; CDR2 reads SNEGSKA (reference sequence). The CDR3 contains 15 residues. Trimming removed 6 bases at V and 4 bases at J, with 21 bases between. The CDR3 spells CSAAHRVGSRTEAFF. CDR3 DNA: TGCAGTGCCGCCCATCGGGTGGGGAGTCGCACTGAAGCTTTCTTT.

The chain couples TRBV5-1 to TRBJ2-2; D remains unclear. The CDR3 consists of 13 residues. Trimming stripped 5 bases from V and 5 bases from J, with 10 bases between. Germline V lookup: CDR1 SGHRS, CDR2 YFSETQ. CDR3 in DNA: TGCGCCAGCAGTTTCGACTGGACCGGGGAGCTGTTTTTT. It translates to CASSFDWTGELFF. The full variable domain, in which reference TRBV5-1 and TRBJ2-2 provide the parts outside the CDR3, is KAGVTQTPRYLIKTRGQQVTLSCSPISGHRSVSWYQQTPGQGLQFLFEYFSETQRNKGNFPGRFSGRQFSNSRSEMNVSTLELGDSALYLCASSFDWTGELFFGEGSRLTVL.

This chain links TRBV6-1 with TRBJ2-3, with TRBD2 matching over 13 bases. J gave up 2 bases and V 6 bases, and 5 bases lay outside the gene matches. Germline V gene lookup returns CDR1 MNHNS and CDR2 SASEGT. The CDR3 totals 16 residues. CDR3 nucleotides: TGTGCCAGCAGCGAGACTAGCGGGGGGTACACAGATACGCAGTATTTT. It translates to CASSETSGGYTDTQYF.

This clonotype has only a few counts. The chain recombines TRBV10-3 with TRBJ2-6; D is possibly TRBD1 (6 bases). Germline lookup yields CDR1 ENHRY and CDR2 SYGVKD. The ends were cut back, 10 bases at V and 4 bases at J, with 14 bases in the middle. The CDR3 loop spans 14 amino acids. In nucleotides, the CDR3 is TGTGCCACCCTGGGGGCAACGGGGGCCAACGTCCTGACTTTC. The encoded protein is CATLGATGANVLTF.

The chain couples TRBV6-5 to TRBJ1-5; 7 nucleotides match TRBD1. Germline V gene sequence: CDR1 MNHEY, CDR2 SVGAGI. V dropped 4 bases and J dropped 4; count of bases not matched to a gene: 4. CDR3 size: 14 residues. The CDR3 loop is CASSWDSLNQPQHF. The CDR3 nucleotides read TGTGCCAGCAGTTGGGACAGCCTAAATCAGCCCCAGCATTTT.

V is TRBV6-5 and J is TRBJ2-2; D is perhaps TRBD1 (5 bases). There are 16 residues in the CDR3. Per germline, CDR1 MNHEY and CDR2 SVGAGI. V shed 3 bases and J shed 3 bases, with 14 bases lying between them. In DNA form, the CDR3 reads TGTGCCAGCAGTTATACCAGGGCCAGTCACACCGGGGAGCTGTTTTTT. Encoded protein: CASSYTRASHTGELFF.

The rearrangement links TRBV12-3 or TRBV12-4 to TRBJ2-2, with 10 nucleotides matching TRBD2. V was clipped by 2 bases and J by 2 bases; unmatched bases: 8. The CDR3 consists of 18 residues. This CDR3 reads CASSLRASGGKNTGELFF. As DNA, the CDR3 is TGTGCCAGCAGTTTACGGGCTAGCGGGGGAAAAAACACCGGGGAGCTGTTTTTT.

The chain combines TRBV6-1 with TRBJ1-1; 9 bases are a match to TRBD1. Trimming cost V 6 bases and J 1 base; bases outside gene matches: 12. This CDR3 has 17 residues. Germline V gene sequence: CDR1 MNHNS, CDR2 SASEGT. The CDR3 DNA is TGTGCCAGCAGCCACACCGGGACAGGGAGAAGGAACACTGAAGCTTTCTTT. The encoded protein is CASSHTGTGRRNTEAFF.